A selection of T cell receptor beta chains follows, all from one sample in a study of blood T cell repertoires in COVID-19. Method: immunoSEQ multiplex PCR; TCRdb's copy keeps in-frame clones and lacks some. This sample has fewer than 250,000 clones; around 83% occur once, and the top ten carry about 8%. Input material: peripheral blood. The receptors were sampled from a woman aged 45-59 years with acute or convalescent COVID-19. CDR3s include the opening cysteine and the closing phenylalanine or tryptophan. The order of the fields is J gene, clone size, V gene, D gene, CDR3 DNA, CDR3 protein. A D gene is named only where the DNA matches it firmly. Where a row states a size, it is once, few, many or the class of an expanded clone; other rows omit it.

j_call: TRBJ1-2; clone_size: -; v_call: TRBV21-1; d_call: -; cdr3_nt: TGTGCCAGCACGACAGGGCCGGGGGGCTACACCTTC; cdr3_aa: CASTTGPGGYTF
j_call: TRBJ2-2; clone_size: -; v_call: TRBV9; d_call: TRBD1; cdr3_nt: TGTGCCAGCAGCGTAGGTGTCGGGACAGGGAGCACCGGGGAGCTGTTTTTT; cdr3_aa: CASSVGVGTGSTGELFF
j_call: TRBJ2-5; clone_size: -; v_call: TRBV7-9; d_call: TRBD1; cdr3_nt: TGTGCCAGCAGCTCCCGGTTGACAGGGAAAGAGACCCAGTACTTC; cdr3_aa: CASSSRLTGKETQYF
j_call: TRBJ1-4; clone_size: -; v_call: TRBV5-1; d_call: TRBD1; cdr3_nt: TGCGCCAGCAGCTTTTCGGGGACAGCAACTAATGAAAAACTGTTTTTT; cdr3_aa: CASSFSGTATNEKLFF
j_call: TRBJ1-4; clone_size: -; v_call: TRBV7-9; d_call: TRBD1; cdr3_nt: TGTGCCAGCAGCTTAGAGGGACAGGGAGAGGAAAAACTGTTTTTT; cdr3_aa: CASSLEGQGEEKLFF
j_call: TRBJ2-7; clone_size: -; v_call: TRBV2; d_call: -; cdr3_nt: TGTGCCAGCAGTGGGCAGGGCTCCTCCTACGAGCAGTACTTC; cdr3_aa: CASSGQGSSYEQYF
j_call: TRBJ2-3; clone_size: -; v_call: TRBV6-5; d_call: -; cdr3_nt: TGTGCCAGCAAGGCGGGCACAGATACGCAGTATTTT; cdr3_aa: CASKAGTDTQYF
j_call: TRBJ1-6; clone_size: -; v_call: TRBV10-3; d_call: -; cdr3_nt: TGTGCCATCAGTGAGTCGGCAAGCTCCTATAATTCACCCCTCCACTTT; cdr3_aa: CAISESASSYNSPLHF
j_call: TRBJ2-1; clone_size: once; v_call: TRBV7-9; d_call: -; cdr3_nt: TGTGCCAGCAGCTTCGGTACAGGGAAAATTAATGAGCAGTTCTTC; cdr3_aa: CASSFGTGKINEQFF
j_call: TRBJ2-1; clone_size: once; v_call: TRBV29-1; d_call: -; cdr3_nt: TGCAGCTTCCCCGGCCAGGGGCTTGCCAATGAGCAGTTCTTC; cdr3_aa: CSFPGQGLANEQFF
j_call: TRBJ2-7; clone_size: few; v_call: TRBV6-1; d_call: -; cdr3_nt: TGTGCCAGCAGTGAACAGGGCTACGAGCAGTACTTC; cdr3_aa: CASSEQGYEQYF
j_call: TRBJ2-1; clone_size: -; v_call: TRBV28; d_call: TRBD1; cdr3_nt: TGTGCCAGCAGGAGACAGGGCTACAATGAGCAGTTCTTC; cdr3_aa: CASRRQGYNEQFF
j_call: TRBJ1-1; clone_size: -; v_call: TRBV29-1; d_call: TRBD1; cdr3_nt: TGCAGCGTGGGACAGGCTATGAACACTGAAGCTTTCTTT; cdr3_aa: CSVGQAMNTEAFF
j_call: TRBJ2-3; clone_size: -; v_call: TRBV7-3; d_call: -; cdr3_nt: TGTGCCAGCAGCTTACGGGGGGCCACAGATACGCAGTATTTT; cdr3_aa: CASSLRGATDTQYF
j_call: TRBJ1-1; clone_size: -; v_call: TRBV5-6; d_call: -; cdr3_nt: TGTGCCAGCAGCATCCGAGCCAGGCTCCCCGAAGCTTTCTTT; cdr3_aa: CASSIRARLPEAFF
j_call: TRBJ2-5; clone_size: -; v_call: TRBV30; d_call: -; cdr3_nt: TGTGCCTGGACAGGACAAGAGACCCAGTACTTC; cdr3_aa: CAWTGQETQYF
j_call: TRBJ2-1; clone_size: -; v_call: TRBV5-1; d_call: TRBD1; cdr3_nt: TGCGCCAGCAGAGGTCCCACAGGGGGCGACCAAATAAGCTCCTACAATGAGCAGTTCTTC; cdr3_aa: CASRGPTGGDQISSYNEQFF
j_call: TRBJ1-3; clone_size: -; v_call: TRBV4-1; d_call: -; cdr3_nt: TGCGCCAGCAGCCACCCCGAGGGTCCTGGAAACACCATATATTTT; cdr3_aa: CASSHPEGPGNTIYF
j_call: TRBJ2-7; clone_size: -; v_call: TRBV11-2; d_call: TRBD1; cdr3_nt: TGTGCCAGCACCCTACAGAGAGGGGGCCTCTCCTACGAGCAGTACTTC; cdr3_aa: CASTLQRGGLSYEQYF
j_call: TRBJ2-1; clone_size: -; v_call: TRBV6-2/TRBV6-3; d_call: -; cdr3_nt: TGTGCCAGCAGCCGTGCCTTCGGACAGCTTTACAATGAGCAGTTCTTC; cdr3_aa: CASSRAFGQLYNEQFF
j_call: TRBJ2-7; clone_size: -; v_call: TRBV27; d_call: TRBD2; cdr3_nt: TGTGCCAGCAGTCATGGACAGGGTTCTAGCGGGAGCCGCGAGCAGTACTTC; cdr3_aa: CASSHGQGSSGSREQYF
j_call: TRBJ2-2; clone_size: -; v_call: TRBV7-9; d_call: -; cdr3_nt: TGTGCCAGCAACAAACCGGGGCGGGGAAGGCCCGGGGAGCTGTTTTTT; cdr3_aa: CASNKPGRGRPGELFF
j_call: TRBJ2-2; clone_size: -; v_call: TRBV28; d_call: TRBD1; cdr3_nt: TGTGCCGGCAAAAAACAGGGGGGGAACACCGGGGAGCTGTTTTTT; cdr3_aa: CAGKKQGGNTGELFF
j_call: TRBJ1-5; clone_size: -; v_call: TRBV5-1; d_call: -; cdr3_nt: TGCGCCAGCAGCCCCGACATGAATCAGCCCCAGCATTTT; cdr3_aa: CASSPDMNQPQHF